This T cell receptor beta chain comes out of a study of blood T cell repertoires in COVID-19. Study in general: In each case, the material was cDNA or gDNA derived from T cells, B-cell-depleted T cells, or PBMCs.

Germline V CDR1 and CDR2: SGHKS, YYEKEE (reference sequence). Trimming cost V 0 bases and J 1 base, with 16 bases left between them. The CDR3 is 17 amino acids. Original methodology: Researchers report that nucleated cell counts were estimated from reference gene primer amplification. The assay was immunoSEQ multiplex PCR, and TCRdb's table has in-frame clones only and misses some. From that table come the V and J calls and clone size; the DNA was used to work out D and trimming. The sample yields about 480,000 clones, around 89% seen once. This TCR came from a woman in her 30s with acute or convalescent COVID-19. The chain employs TRBV5-5 and TRBJ1-1; D unclear. Input material: peripheral blood. The CDR3 sequence is CASSLGVSGRGNTEAFF. The CDR3 DNA reads as TGTGCCAGCAGCTTGGGGGTTTCGGGTAGAGGGAACACTGAAGCTTTCTTT.